These 8 T cell receptor beta chains were sequenced from one sample in a study of blood T cell repertoires in COVID-19. Sequencing used immunoSEQ multiplex PCR; TCRdb keeps in-frame clones, though not all of them. Of 120,000 to 150,000 clones listed, approximately 80% are singletons. Sequencing was performed on PBMCs or T cells enriched from blood (not recorded which). The receptors originated from a woman aged 40 to 50 who had recovered from COVID-19.

This chain connects TRBV29-1 to TRBJ1-2; D unresolved. In germline, CDR1 is SQVTM, CDR2 ANQGSEA. Trimming cost V 3 bases and J 3 bases, with 14 bases left between them. This CDR3 is built from 14 residues. CDR3 amino acids: CSVEIRGTDYGYTF. In nucleotides, the CDR3 is TGCAGCGTTGAGATTCGGGGAACTGACTATGGCTACACCTTC.

This chain joins TRBV6-1 and TRBJ1-5; 9 bases are a match to TRBD1. The CDR3 has 16 residues. Germline CDR1 and CDR2: MNHNS and SASEGT. The trim removed 0 bases at V and 7 bases at J, leaving 7 bases unmatched. The chain's CDR3 is CASSEAWTGVRQPQHF. CDR3 bases: TGTGCCAGCAGTGAAGCATGGACAGGGGTTCGCCAGCCCCAGCATTTT.

The rearrangement links TRBV7-3 to TRBJ2-1; 12 bases agree with TRBD1. Germline V gene sequence: CDR1 SGHTA, CDR2 FQGTGA. With 5 bases clipped from V and 5 bases from J, the junction kept 7 bases outside the gene matches. The CDR3 consists of 16 residues. CDR3 protein: CASSPAGTGGNNEQFF. In DNA form, the CDR3 reads TGTGCCAGCAGCCCCGCCGGGACAGGGGGCAACAATGAGCAGTTCTTC.

The chain links TRBV7-9 to TRBJ2-7, with D unresolved. CDR3 length: 15 amino acids. V was trimmed by 1 base and J by 2 bases, leaving 12 bases between them. Germline loops: CDR1 SEHNR, CDR2 FQNEAQ (reference sequence). Here the CDR3 reads CASSLGQRPPYEQYF. DNA for the CDR3: TGTGCCAGCAGCTTAGGGCAGCGCCCGCCCTACGAGCAGTACTTC.

This clone was observed a few times. V gene TRBV18 combines with J gene TRBJ2-7; 7 nucleotides line up with TRBD1. The germline V gene has CDR1 KGHSH and CDR2 LQKENI. V was pared by 1 base and J by 2 bases, with 5 bases of the junction left unmatched. This CDR3 has 15 amino acids. In DNA form, the CDR3 reads TGTGCCAGCTCACCACTAGCCCAGGGGGCCTACGAGCAGTACTTC. This sequence encodes CASSPLAQGAYEQYF.

The chain is built from TRBV15 and TRBJ2-7; perhaps TRBD2 as D (6 bases). Germline CDR1 LNHNV, CDR2 YYDKDF (reference sequence). The V and J ends lost 4 bases and 6 bases respectively, with 13 bases between them. CDR3 size: 13 residues. This CDR3 is CATSTRLVSEQYF. CDR3 DNA sequence: TGTGCCACCAGCACCAGACTAGTTAGCGAGCAGTACTTC.

The chain links TRBV6-1 to TRBJ1-2; 9 nucleotides match TRBD1. The germline CDR1 and CDR2 sequences are MNHNS and SASEGT. The CDR3 covers 16 residues. V lost 3 bases and J lost 4; bases outside the gene matches: 9. In DNA form, the CDR3 reads TGTGCCAGCAGTGACCCACAGGGGGCGGAAAGCTATGGCTACACCTTC. The encoded protein is CASSDPQGAESYGYTF.

This chain uses TRBV19 with TRBJ1-1, with 7 bases lining up with TRBD1. Per germline, CDR1 LNHDA and CDR2 SQIVND (reference sequence). The CDR3 sequence is 11 residues long. The junction had 5 bases not matched to a gene; V was cut back by 10 bases and J by 6 bases. The CDR3 nucleotides are TGTGCCACTCAGGGGGGCTCTGAAGCTTTCTTT. Its protein product is CATQGGSEAFF.